This TCR beta chain originates from a study of T cells after yellow fever vaccination. Study at large: The fractions with low cell numbers were processed using SMART-Seq v4 Ultra Low Input. Study-level findings and limits: Once the booster was given, most primary-vaccination clones reappeared, at approximately 97% for CD4 and around 90% for CD8.

This clonotype came up many times. Its antigen is undetermined. The CDR3 has 13 residues. Per the germline V gene, CDR1 is DFQATT and CDR2 is SNEGSKA (reference sequence). Unmatched junction bases numbered 7, after V lost 5 bases and J lost 8 bases. TCRdb called the 5' RACE reads again in MiXCR, with one record for every CDR3 protein. The sample holds about 69,000 distinct CDR3 sequences; 5% to 6.5% are singletons and the top ten take under 2.5%. This material consisted of CD4+ T cells sorted from PBMCs, taken more than 14 days after the first yellow fever vaccination. The sequence was collected from a man between 18 and 35 years old who received the YFV17D yellow fever vaccine. The rearrangement joins TRBV20-1 to TRBJ1-4; 8 positions match TRBD1. The CDR3 is CSAGTGGDEKLFF. The CDR3 bases are TGCAGTGCTGGGACAGGAGGAGACGAAAAACTGTTTTTT.